These T cell receptor beta chains were read from a single sample in a study of cytomegalovirus exposure and HLA in healthy donors. TCRdb keeps only in-frame clones here, not all; method: immunoSEQ multiplex PCR. The repertoire holds roughly 130,000 clones, with roughly nine tenths as singletons. The sequencing sample was made of PBMCs. Receptor source: a man younger than 45 in good health and CMV-seronegative. The CDR3 runs from the conserved cysteine through the conserved F or W. D genes are given only for firm matches. A row's size may be missing; if present it is once, few, many or a size class.

17 . TRBJ1-1 TRBV9 . TGTGCCAGCAGCCCAGGGGCCCGGGAATCGCGAAACACTGAAGCTTTCTTT CASSPGARESRNTEAFF
14 . TRBJ2-3 TRBV5-1 TRBD1 TGCGCCAGCAGCACCACAGGGGCCCGTGATACGCAGTATTTT CASSTTGARDTQYF
23 . TRBJ2-7 TRBV18 TRBD1 TGTGCCAGCTCACCATTCACCGCTCATAGGGGAGGACAGGGAATGTCCAATGCCTACGAGCAGTACTTC CASSPFTAHRGGQGMSNAYEQYF
14 . TRBJ2-7 TRBV14 TRBD1 TGTGCCAGCAGCCTCGAAACACAGGGGAACGAGCAGTACTTC CASSLETQGNEQYF
15 . TRBJ1-1 TRBV29-1 . TGCAGCGTTGGACGTGAAGGGAGCTTAGGCTCTGAAGCTTTCTTT CSVGREGSLGSEAFF
12 . TRBJ2-3 TRBV7-8 TRBD2 TGTGCCAGCAGCCCCCAGGGGACTAGTACGTATTTT CASSPQGTSTYF
12 once TRBJ2-1 TRBV15 . TGTGCCACCAGCAGAGCCTCCGATGAGCAGTTCTTC CATSRASDEQFF
16 . TRBJ2-1 TRBV7-8 . TGTGCCAGCAGCCTGGTGGGTACAGGCTCCTACAATGAGCAGTTCTTC CASSLVGTGSYNEQFF
13 . TRBJ1-1 TRBV6-5 . TGTGCCAGCAGGTTGACAGGGAACACTGAAGCTTTCTTT CASRLTGNTEAFF
15 . TRBJ1-1 TRBV7-2 TRBD1 TGTGCCAGCAGCACCGGGACAGGGGCCCTCCTGCGCGCTTTCTTT CASSTGTGALLRAFF
13 . TRBJ1-1 TRBV7-2 . TGTGCCAGCAGCGCGAGGGTGAACACTGAAGCTTTCTTT CASSARVNTEAFF
16 . TRBJ2-7 TRBV15 TRBD2 TGTGCCACCAGCAGAGATTTGTCCGCCGGGGGGTACGAGCAGTACTTC CATSRDLSAGGYEQYF
14 . TRBJ2-7 TRBV19 . TGTGCCAGTAGTATCCAGTCAGGCTCCTACGAGCAGTACTTC CASSIQSGSYEQYF
14 once TRBJ1-6 TRBV6-5 . TGTGCCAGCAGTTACGCTCAGTATAATTCACCCCTCCACTTT CASSYAQYNSPLHF
13 once TRBJ2-5 TRBV2 TRBD1 TGTGCCAGCAGTGAAAGGGGGCTAGAGACCCAGTACTTC CASSERGLETQYF
14 . TRBJ1-5 TRBV27 . TGTGCCAGCAGTTTGGAGAAGAGCAATCAGCCCCAGCATTTT CASSLEKSNQPQHF
14 . TRBJ2-7 TRBV9 TRBD1 TGTGCCAGCAGCTTAACCGGGACAGGTTACGGGCAGTACTTC CASSLTGTGYGQYF
15 . TRBJ1-3 TRBV4-3 . TGCGCCAGCAGCTACGACCGGACAGATGGAAACACCATATATTTT CASSYDRTDGNTIYF
16 once TRBJ1-3 TRBV23-1 . TGCGCCAGCAGTCACGGGGAGGGGGACTCTGGAAACACCATATATTTT CASSHGEGDSGNTIYF
15 . TRBJ1-1 TRBV6-1 . TGTGCCAGCAGTGAAGCGCTAGGGGGTGCCACTGAAGCTTTCTTT CASSEALGGATEAFF
15 . TRBJ1-1 TRBV5-1 . TGCGCCAGCAGTTCTACACCAACGAACAGCGGACTGATGGGATTT CASSSTPTNSGLMGF
15 . TRBJ2-1 TRBV7-9 TRBD2 TGTGCCAGCAAGGAGCGGGGGGGCTCCTACAATGAGCAGTTCTTC CASKERGGSYNEQFF
12 . TRBJ1-1 TRBV29-1 TRBD1 TGCAGCGTTTTCAGGGGGCGGACTGAAGCTTTCTTT CSVFRGRTEAFF
15 . TRBJ2-2 TRBV6-5 TRBD1 TGTGCCAGCAGACAGGGGGATTCGGGCACCGGGGAGCTGTTTTTT CASRQGDSGTGELFF
16 . TRBJ2-3 TRBV13 . TGTGCCAGCACCCTCCGATCGGGTCCCAGCACAGATACGCAGTATTTT CASTLRSGPSTDTQYF
16 . TRBJ1-5 TRBV5-6 . TGTGCCAGCAGCTTGAAGCCGCGAGGAGGCAATCAGCCCCAGCATTTT CASSLKPRGGNQPQHF
11 . TRBJ1-3 TRBV7-8 . TGTGCCAGCACCTCTCTTGACACCATATATTTT CASTSLDTIYF
13 . TRBJ1-5 TRBV7-2 TRBD1 TGTGCCAGCAGCCGACAGGGGGCTAAGCCCCAGCATTTT CASSRQGAKPQHF
13 once TRBJ2-3 TRBV5-1 . TGCGCCAGCAGCTTACCTAGGACAGATACGCAGTATTTT CASSLPRTDTQYF
15 . TRBJ1-1 TRBV7-9 TRBD1 TGTGCCAGCAGCTGGGGACAGGGAAGGAACACTGAAGCTTTCTTT CASSWGQGRNTEAFF
14 . TRBJ2-1 TRBV28 TRBD1 TGTGCCAGCATCACAGGGGGCGCATCAAATGAGCAGTTCTTC CASITGGASNEQFF
16 . TRBJ2-2 TRBV6-1 . TGTGCCAGCAGTGCCCCACAGGGCAAGGGCACCGGGGAGCTGTTTTTT CASSAPQGKGTGELFF
18 . TRBJ2-6 TRBV4-3 TRBD2 TGCGCCAGCAGCCAAGAGACTAGCGGAATCTCTGGGGCCAACGTCCTGACTTTC CASSQETSGISGANVLTF
15 . TRBJ2-1 TRBV7-9 TRBD1 TGTGCCAGCAGCTTAGCGGACAGGGGGACCGATGAGCAGTTCTTC CASSLADRGTDEQFF
17 . TRBJ1-1 TRBV7-9 TRBD1 TGTGCCAGCAGCCCTAACCCGGGACAGGGGGCTAGCACTGAAGCTTTCTTT CASSPNPGQGASTEAFF
14 . TRBJ1-2 TRBV19 . TGTGCCAGTAGTACGCGCGGGACGCACTATGGCTACACCTTC CASSTRGTHYGYTF
17 . TRBJ2-7 TRBV4-3 TRBD1 TGCGCCAGCAGTTACACGTCCCAACAGGGGGGAGCCTACGAGCAGTACTTC CASSYTSQQGGAYEQYF
16 once TRBJ2-2 TRBV7-3 . TGTGCCAGCAGCTTAGGGGGCCAGGGGAACACCGGGGAGCTGTTTTTT CASSLGGQGNTGELFF
17 . TRBJ2-1 TRBV7-9 TRBD2 TGTGCCAGCAGCTTAGGAATTAGCGGGGGTGGCTACAATGAGCAGTTCTTC CASSLGISGGGYNEQFF
17 . TRBJ1-4 TRBV19 TRBD1 TGTGCCAGTAGTATCCCGGGACAGGGGTTCGCTAATGAAAAACTGTTTTTT CASSIPGQGFANEKLFF
15 few TRBJ1-5 TRBV19 . TGTGCCAGTAGTATATCCCACAGTCCAAATCAGCCCCAGCATTTT CASSISHSPNQPQHF
16 . TRBJ1-2 TRBV21-1 . TGTGCCAGCAGCAAAGCGGGGGGGCCTCCTAACTATGGCTACACCTTC CASSKAGGPPNYGYTF
14 . TRBJ1-1 TRBV7-9 . TGTGCCAGCAGCCCCCCGACAGCTTACACTGAAGCTTTCTTT CASSPPTAYTEAFF
14 . TRBJ2-7 TRBV7-9 TRBD2 TGTGCCAGCAGCTTTAGCGGGGGTTCTTACGAGCAGTACTTC CASSFSGGSYEQYF
18 . TRBJ1-1 TRBV4-1 . TGCGCCAGCAGCCAAGTAGAAACGGAGGATTCCGTGAACACTGAAGCTTTCTTT CASSQVETEDSVNTEAFF
15 . TRBJ2-5 TRBV25-1 TRBD2 TGTGCCAGCAGTTTTGGGACTAGCGGGGCCGAGACCCAGTACTTC CASSFGTSGAETQYF
16 . TRBJ1-1 TRBV19 TRBD1 TGTGCCAGTAGTATAGGGCTGACAGGGATGAACACTGAAGCTTTCTTT CASSIGLTGMNTEAFF
15 . TRBJ2-2 TRBV5-4 TRBD2 TGTGCCAGCATGCCTAGCGGGGAAAACACCGGGGAGCTGTTTTTT CASMPSGENTGELFF
11 once TRBJ1-2 TRBV5-6 . TGTGCCAGCAGCTCCAGGGTTGCCGACACCTTC CASSSRVADTF
13 . TRBJ1-2 TRBV6-5 . TGTGCCAGCAGTCTTACAGGGAACTATGGCTACACCTTC CASSLTGNYGYTF
14 . TRBJ1-1 TRBV19 . TGTGCCAGTGGGGTTCAGGGGAGGAACACTGAAGCTTTCTTT CASGVQGRNTEAFF
15 once TRBJ2-1 TRBV6-5 TRBD1 TGTGCCAGCAGTTATGGACAGGGCAAACACAATGAGCAGTTCTTC CASSYGQGKHNEQFF
16 . TRBJ1-3 TRBV7-2 TRBD1 TGTGCCAGCAGCTTGAGAACAGGGGACTCTGGAAACACCATATATTTT CASSLRTGDSGNTIYF
14 . TRBJ1-2 TRBV6-5 . TGTGCCAGCAGCCCGACAGTATCCTCCTATGGCTACACCTTC CASSPTVSSYGYTF
13 . TRBJ2-7 TRBV11-2 . TGTGCCAGCAGCTTAGGTAGCGGCTACGAGCAGTACTTC CASSLGSGYEQYF
16 . TRBJ2-5 TRBV7-7 . TGTGCCAGCAGCCCAGATACTGGGACTTGGCAAGAGACCCAGTACTTC CASSPDTGTWQETQYF